The 17 T cell receptor beta chains below come from one sample, sequenced in a study of blood T cell repertoires in COVID-19. The assay was immunoSEQ multiplex PCR, and TCRdb's table has in-frame clones only and misses some. The data contain 75,000 to 90,000 clones, 90% of them seen just once; the ten biggest clones take up about 6.3%. The sample consisted of peripheral blood. Source of these receptors: a man younger than 35 with COVID-19, enrolled during active disease.

CDR3 protein: CASSQGIGTRNYEQYF. DNA of the CDR3: TGCGCCAGCAGCCAAGGCATAGGGACTAGAAATTACGAGCAGTACTTC. The chain recombines TRBV4-1 with TRBJ2-7; 8 bases match TRBD2. The germline V gene encodes CDR1 MGHRA and CDR2 YSYEKL. The CDR3 sequence is 16 residues long. V shed 1 base, J shed 4 bases, and the junction held 9 bases outside the gene matches.

The chain couples TRBV6-5 to TRBJ1-3, with 9 bases identical to TRBD1. There are 16 residues in the CDR3. Germline CDR1 is MNHEY and CDR2 is SVGAGI. The J segment lost 4 bases and the V segment lost 4 bases, leaving 8 bases of the junction unmatched. The CDR3 protein is CASSSRTGEFGNTIYF. CDR3 coding DNA: TGTGCCAGCAGTTCACGGACAGGGGAGTTCGGAAACACCATATATTTT.

In its sample, this clone was seen once. V usage is TRBV6-5 and J usage is TRBJ1-3, with TRBD1 as a possible D gene (5 bases). Germline CDR1 is MNHEY and CDR2 is SVGAGI. V lost 8 bases to trimming and J lost 6 bases, with 14 bases between them. This CDR3 is 13 amino acids long. Here the CDR3 DNA reads TGTGCCAGCCCGGGGGGGAACGAAAACACCATATATTTT. Encoded protein: CASPGGNENTIYF.

J is TRBJ1-1 and V is TRBV18; unclear D gene. The V and J ends lost 2 bases and 1 base respectively, with 8 bases between them. This CDR3 contains 14 residues. Germline CDR1 is KGHSH and CDR2 is LQKENI. CDR3 sequence: CASSPLEGNTEAFF. The DNA for the CDR3 is TGTGCCAGCTCACCATTGGAGGGGAACACTGAAGCTTTCTTT.

The CDR3 bases are TGTGCCAGCAGTAGAACCTTCAGGGGTTACGAGCAGTACTTC. It encodes CASSRTFRGYEQYF. The rearrangement links TRBV28 to TRBJ2-7; maybe TRBD1 (6 bases). CDR1 and CDR2 from the germline V gene are MDHEN and SYDVKM. The CDR3 spans 14 residues. Trimming cost V 5 bases and J 4 bases, with 15 bases left between them. The variable domain in full, with the rest retrieved from reference TRBV28 and TRBJ2-7, is DVKVTQSSRYLVKRTGEKVFLECVQDMDHENMFWYRQDPGLGLRLIYFSYDVKMKEKGDIPEGYSVSREKKERFSLILESASTNQTSMYLCASSRTFRGYEQYFGPGTRLTVT.

This chain links TRBV9 with TRBJ1-5; perhaps TRBD1 as D (5 bases). V was cut by 1 base and J by 2 bases, with 10 bases left in between. Germline CDR1 and CDR2: SGDLS and YYNGEE. This CDR3 has 15 amino acids. The CDR3 sequence is CASSVSGSGNQPQHF. CDR3 nucleotide sequence: TGTGCCAGCAGCGTATCAGGGTCCGGCAATCAGCCCCAGCATTTT.

The rearrangement joins TRBV11-3 to TRBJ2-1; TRBD2 agrees at 10 bases. The V gene's germline CDR1 is SGHNT and CDR2 YENEEA. The CDR3 totals 15 residues. The V gene end was trimmed by 5 bases and the J gene end by 6 bases; junction bases not matched to a gene: 7. Written as DNA, the CDR3 is TGTGCCAGCAGCACGAGCGGGGGGGGCCTCAATGAGCAGTTCTTC. Translated, it gives CASSTSGGGLNEQFF.

The chain has TRBV2 and TRBJ2-1; D is possibly TRBD2 (5 bases). Germline V lookup: CDR1 SNHLY, CDR2 FYNNEI. The CDR3 spans 14 residues. Deletions cut 7 bases from V and 9 bases from J, with 19 bases between. As DNA, the CDR3 is TGTGCCAGCAAGGCTAGCTTTATATCGTTTGAGCAGTTCTTC. It is translated as CASKASFISFEQFF.

The gene calls are TRBV28 and TRBJ2-2; D unclear. The CDR3 sequence is 23 residues long. Per the germline V gene, CDR1 is MDHEN and CDR2 is SYDVKM. V lost 3 bases and J lost 0, with 32 bases in between. In DNA, the CDR3 is TGTGCCAGCAGTTTTCCCCGACTCGGTACCGCAAAACGACTCGGTACGAACACCGGGGAGCTGTTTTTT. This translates into CASSFPRLGTAKRLGTNTGELFF.

About this clone itself: The junction does not match germline at one end; this may be a read error. The chain couples TRBV29-1 to TRBJ1-4; D unclear. In germline, CDR1 is SQVTM, CDR2 ANQGSEA. The CDR3 has 18 residues. The CDR3: CSVEEEAVRRSSSEKLLF. CDR3 sequence (DNA): TGCAGCGTTGAAGAAGAAGCAGTCAGGAGGTCGTCATCTGAAAAACTGCTTTTT.

The chain combines TRBV12-3 or TRBV12-4 with TRBJ2-1; 7 bases agree with TRBD1. This CDR3 is built from 13 residues. V lost 7 bases to trimming and J lost 14 bases; unmatched junction nucleotides: 14. The CDR3 DNA sequence: TGTGCCAGCAACCGGGACAGCACACAATCAGAGTTCTTC. This codes for CASNRDSTQSEFF.

This rearrangement joins TRBV2 to TRBJ2-6; D gene unclear. Germline V lookup: CDR1 SNHLY, CDR2 FYNNEI. Trimming left V 9 bases short and J 0 bases short, with 12 bases between. The CDR3 sequence is 15 residues long. CDR3 sequence reads: CAREIWSSGANVLTF. The CDR3, as DNA: TGTGCCAGGGAGATTTGGAGCTCTGGGGCCAACGTCCTGACTTTC.

The chain is built from TRBV19 and TRBJ1-5, with D perhaps TRBD1 (5 bases). Trimming cost V 4 bases and J 11 bases, with 24 bases left between them. The CDR3 has 16 residues. CDR1 is LNHDA and CDR2 is SQIVND in the germline V gene (reference sequence). The CDR3 DNA reads as TGTGCCAGTAGTAGCCGGAGGGACGGCGTCTTGGAAGCCCAGCATTTT. Its protein is CASSSRRDGVLEAQHF.

V gene TRBV29-1 combines with J gene TRBJ2-7; tentative D call: TRBD1 (5 bases). The V gene's germline CDR1 is SQVTM and CDR2 ANQGSEA. The CDR3 has 12 residues. Between the trimmed V and J ends, which lost 0 bases and 6 bases, there was a span of 9 bases. The CDR3 spells CSVEDRRAEQYF. CDR3 sequence (DNA): TGCAGCGTTGAAGATCGCAGGGCCGAGCAGTACTTC.

This chain connects TRBV9 to TRBJ1-2; D gene unclear. Germline V CDR1 and CDR2: SGDLS, YYNGEE. Trimming cost V 0 bases and J 4 bases, with 7 bases left between them. The CDR3 has 13 amino acids. CDR3 coding DNA: TGTGCCAGCAGCGTAGTTACGGGCTATGGCTACACCTTC. Its translation: CASSVVTGYGYTF.

This clone was picked up one time. DNA for the CDR3: TGTGCCAGCAGCCAGACAGGGGGCGACGAGCAGTACTTC. Its protein product is CASSQTGGDEQYF. J is TRBJ2-7 and V is TRBV4-2; TRBD1 aligns across 10 bases. The V gene end was trimmed by 3 bases and the J gene end by 5 bases; junction bases not matched to a gene: 1. Germline V gene data show CDR1 as LGHNA and CDR2 as YNFKEQ. CDR3 size: 13 residues.

V and J are TRBV5-1 and TRBJ1-6; 11 bases are shared with TRBD1. This CDR3 has 19 residues. V gave up 4 bases and J gave up 0 bases; unmatched junction bases: 9. Germline V gene lookup returns CDR1 SGHRS and CDR2 YFSETQ. The chain's CDR3 is CASSGAGTGGYSYNSPLHF. CDR3 DNA: TGCGCCAGCAGCGGGGCCGGGACAGGGGGTTACTCCTATAATTCACCCCTCCACTTT.